Each of the 22 T cell receptor beta chains below was sequenced from the same sample in a study of T cell changes during pregnancy in multiple sclerosis. TCRdb's table, derived via immunoSEQ multiplex PCR, lists solely in-frame clones and lacks some. This sample has about 50,000 clones, with 92% found just once. Sequences were derived from CD4+ T cells from peripheral blood mononuclear cells, sampled after pregnancy. These receptors were collected from a female donor with multiple sclerosis, enrolled in a pregnancy study.

The chain couples TRBV5-8 to TRBJ1-1, with a possible D match to TRBD1 (5 bases). From germline, CDR1 is SGHTS and CDR2 YDEGEE. The CDR3 has 15 residues. Trimming pared 4 bases from V and 4 bases from J, leaving 17 bases between. The CDR3 DNA follows: TGTGCCAGCAGCGTTTTACAGGTGGATGGCACTGAAGCTTTCTTT. As protein: CASSVLQVDGTEAFF.

The chain carries TRBV5-8 and TRBJ2-7, with 9 bases that match TRBD1. J was trimmed by 2 bases and V by 4 bases; bases with no gene match: 4. The CDR3 sequence is 14 residues long. Per germline, CDR1 SGHTS and CDR2 YDEGEE. The DNA for the CDR3 is TGTGCCAGCAGCGCGGGACAGGGAACCTACGAGCAGTACTTC. It is translated as CASSAGQGTYEQYF.

V is TRBV29-1 and J is TRBJ2-7, with D possibly matching TRBD2 (6 bases). Germline V gene sequence: CDR1 SQVTM, CDR2 ANQGSEA. The CDR3 is made up of 13 amino acids. Trimming cost V 7 bases and J 0 bases, with 13 bases left between them. CDR3 loop: CSAREAPSYEQYF. Here the CDR3 DNA reads TGCAGCGCAAGGGAGGCTCCCTCCTACGAGCAGTACTTC.

The chain uses TRBV30 and TRBJ1-6; TRBD1 agrees at 9 bases. V lost 5 bases to trimming and J lost 10 bases; unmatched junction nucleotides: 9. The CDR3 totals 14 residues. Germline CDR1 and CDR2: GTSNPN and SVGIG (reference sequence). The CDR3 spells CAWRTGTGNSPLHF. CDR3 nucleotide sequence: TGTGCCTGGCGTACCGGGACAGGGAACTCACCCCTCCACTTT.

The chain carries TRBV28 and TRBJ2-7; 13 nucleotides align to TRBD2. The CDR3 is 14 amino acids. Trimming took 6 bases from V and 4 from J; bases not matched to a gene: 3. Germline loops: CDR1 MDHEN, CDR2 SYDVKM. CDR3: CASRPGLAGYEQYF. The CDR3 coding sequence is TGTGCCAGCAGACCGGGACTAGCGGGGTACGAGCAGTACTTC. The whole variable domain, remainder taken from reference TRBV28 and TRBJ2-7, is DVKVTQSSRYLVKRTGEKVFLECVQDMDHENMFWYRQDPGLGLRLIYFSYDVKMKEKGDIPEGYSVSREKKERFSLILESASTNQTSMYLCASRPGLAGYEQYFGPGTRLTVT.

In this sample, this clone turned up once. V gene TRBV5-1 combines with J gene TRBJ2-5; TRBD1 agrees at 10 bases. Germline-derived CDR1 and CDR2 are SGHRS and YFSETQ. Trimming at V came to 4 bases and at J to 2 bases, leaving 8 bases not matched to a gene. The CDR3 covers 16 residues. CDR3 nucleotide sequence: TGCGCCAGCAGCCCGCTAAGGGGACAGGGGCAAGAGACCCAGTACTTC. Protein: CASSPLRGQGQETQYF.

The chain links TRBV6-1 to TRBJ1-5; TRBD1 matches at 8 bases. J lost 3 bases, V lost 6 bases, and 4 bases had no gene match. Germline CDR1 and CDR2: MNHNS and SASEGT. This CDR3 spans 14 amino acids. The CDR3 DNA reads TGTGCCAGCAGGACAGGGGCGACCAATCAGCCCCAGCATTTT. Protein: CASRTGATNQPQHF.

This sequence joins TRBV5-1 and TRBJ2-5, with a weak D call TRBD2 (5 bases). The CDR3 spans 15 residues. V dropped 4 bases and J dropped 2 bases, with 15 bases sitting between them. Germline V gene data show CDR1 as SGHRS and CDR2 as YFSETQ. This CDR3 is CASSGTGISQETQYF. CDR3 coding DNA: TGCGCCAGCAGCGGAACCGGGATTAGTCAAGAGACCCAGTACTTC.

This clone has a handful of counts. The chain couples TRBV2 to TRBJ1-2; a weak D match, TRBD1 (6 bases). The germline CDR1 and CDR2 sequences are SNHLY and FYNNEI. The CDR3 contains 13 residues. V lost 6 bases, J lost 2 bases, and 10 bases lay in between. The CDR3 reads CASRGRGNYGYTF. In DNA, the CDR3 is TGTGCCAGCAGGGGAAGGGGGAACTATGGCTACACCTTC. Based on the CDR3 plus reference TRBV2 and TRBJ1-2, the full variable domain is EPEVTQTPSHQVTQMGQEVILRCVPISNHLYFYWYRQILGQKVEFLVSFYNNEISEKSEIFDDQFSVERPDGSNFTLKIRSTKLEDSAMYFCASRGRGNYGYTFGSGTRLTVV.

This sequence joins TRBV29-1 and TRBJ2-5; maybe TRBD1 (6 bases). Trimming removed 5 bases at V and 4 bases at J, with 11 bases between. CDR3 size: 12 residues. Germline lookup yields CDR1 SQVTM and CDR2 ANQGSEA. CDR3 protein: CSVPQGRETQYF. CDR3 DNA: TGCAGCGTTCCCCAGGGGCGAGAGACCCAGTACTTC.

The V and J genes are TRBV27 and TRBJ2-7, with 7 bases matching TRBD1. J lost 7 bases, V lost 5 bases, and 8 bases had no gene match. This CDR3 is built from 13 residues. Germline lookup yields CDR1 MNHEY and CDR2 SMNVEV (reference sequence). The CDR3 region is CASSPDRVGEQYF. In DNA form, the CDR3 reads TGTGCCAGCAGTCCCGACAGGGTGGGGGAGCAGTACTTC.

J is TRBJ2-3 and V is TRBV5-4; TRBD1 matches at 7 bases. With V trimmed by 3 bases and J by 2 bases, 6 bases remained unmatched. Germline V gives CDR1 SGHNT, CDR2 YYREEE (reference sequence). The CDR3 contains 15 residues. This chain's CDR3 is CASSSGQTTTDTQYF. CDR3 DNA sequence: TGTGCCAGCAGCTCGGGACAGACCACCACAGATACGCAGTATTTT.

The chain recombines TRBV5-1 with TRBJ1-2; 8 bases fit TRBD1. The junction had 2 bases not matched to a gene; V was cut back by 0 bases and J by 7 bases. This CDR3 is built from 13 residues. Germline assignment: CDR1 SGHRS and CDR2 YFSETQ. CDR3 DNA sequence: TGCGCCAGCAGCTTGGCAGGGGGCGGTGGCTACACCTTC. Protein sequence: CASSLAGGGGYTF.

The J gene is TRBJ2-1, the V gene TRBV9; D perhaps matches TRBD2 (6 bases). With 0 bases removed from V and 4 bases from J, the gap between germline ends came to 14 bases. The CDR3 extends over 16 amino acids. In germline, CDR1 is SGDLS, CDR2 YYNGEE. The DNA for the CDR3 is TGTGCCAGCAGCGTAGACGGGAGTCGGGTATACAATGAGCAGTTCTTC. This translates into CASSVDGSRVYNEQFF.

This clone was seen just once. This chain joins TRBV11-2 and TRBJ1-1; 7 nucleotides line up with TRBD1. From germline, CDR1 is SGHAT and CDR2 FQNNGV. With 0 bases clipped from V and 11 bases from J, the junction kept 9 bases outside the gene matches. The CDR3 has 14 residues. The CDR3 bases are TGTGCCAGCAGCTTAGAGAGGGGGCGGACGATGGCTTTCTTT. Translated: CASSLERGRTMAFF.

V and J are TRBV29-1 and TRBJ1-1; D not certain. The germline gives CDR1 SQVTM, CDR2 ANQGSEA. The CDR3 is 11 residues long. V was pared by 0 bases and J by 8 bases, with 7 bases between. CDR3 sequence reads: CSVEDPTEAFF. The DNA for the CDR3 is TGCAGCGTTGAAGATCCAACAGAAGCTTTCTTT.

V is TRBV7-9 and J is TRBJ2-7, with TRBD1 matching over 11 bases. The CDR3 extends over 14 amino acids. Trimming at V came to 5 bases and at J to 5 bases, leaving 5 bases not matched to a gene. The V gene's germline CDR1 is SEHNR and CDR2 FQNEAQ (reference sequence). The CDR3 here is CASSNGQGANEQYF. CDR3 sequence (DNA): TGTGCCAGCAGCAACGGACAGGGGGCCAACGAGCAGTACTTC.

This chain connects TRBV11-2 to TRBJ1-2; 7 bases map to TRBD1. Unmatched junction bases numbered 0, after V lost 5 bases and J lost 0 bases. The CDR3 covers 13 residues. Germline assignment: CDR1 SGHAT and CDR2 FQNNGV. DNA for the CDR3: TGTGCCAGCAGCCAGGGGGCTAACTATGGCTACACCTTC. It encodes CASSQGANYGYTF.

The CDR3 DNA follows: TGTGCCAGTACCTACAAAGGGACTAGCGGGAGTTTCCCCACAGATACGCAGTATTTT. Protein product: CASTYKGTSGSFPTDTQYF. This chain links TRBV19 with TRBJ2-3; the match to TRBD2 covers 14 bases. V shed 7 bases and J 2 bases; nucleotides not matched to a gene: 14. Germline CDR1 and CDR2: LNHDA and SQIVND (reference sequence). The CDR3 length is 19 residues.

The chain links TRBV6-5 to TRBJ2-3, with 9 bases matching TRBD2. Germline-derived CDR1 and CDR2 are MNHEY and SVGAGI. With 5 bases clipped from V and 3 bases from J, the junction kept 3 bases outside the gene matches. The CDR3 sequence is 14 residues long. CDR3 sequence (DNA): TGTGCCAGCAGTCTCAGCGGGAGGACAGATACGCAGTATTTT. Its protein product is CASSLSGRTDTQYF.

The CDR3 DNA reads TGTGCCAGCAGTTACGCGGGAGGGCCGTTGAATGAGCAGTTCTTC. Encoded protein: CASSYAGGPLNEQFF. The chain links TRBV6-5 to TRBJ2-1; 9 nucleotides line up with TRBD2. The CDR3 is 15 residues long. Germline V gene data show CDR1 as MNHEY and CDR2 as SVGAGI. The V and J ends lost 2 bases and 7 bases, in that order; junction bases with no gene match: 6.

The CDR3 reads CASSPLGGRATEAFF. In nucleotides, the CDR3 is TGTGCCAGCTCACCACTCGGGGGGCGTGCGACTGAAGCTTTCTTT. The chain recombines TRBV18 with TRBJ1-1, with TRBD1 as a possible D gene (6 bases). The germline V and J ends were trimmed by 1 base and 5 bases, with 14 bases remaining between them. CDR3 length equals 15 residues. Germline CDR1 is KGHSH and CDR2 is LQKENI.